The sample holds many counts of the clone carrying this T cell receptor beta chain. Antigen: not known. V was cut by 4 bases and J by 5 bases, with 17 bases left in between. The V gene's germline CDR1 is SQVTM and CDR2 ANQGSEA. CDR3 length: 14 amino acids. The data were obtained in a study of CD8 T cells in ankylosing spondylitis. Study-wide findings and caveats: In synovial fluid and blood from reactive arthritis, some motif variants were previously reported. Researchers report that disease-linked clones proved CD8+ and relatively rare in peripheral blood.

Using its own MiXCR run on the 5' RACE reads, TCRdb lists one record per CDR3 protein. The repertoire holds 50,000 to 70,000 distinct CDR3 sequences, with about 6.2% as singletons. The clonotype was recovered from a male donor with ankylosing spondylitis. Input material: synovial fluid, either unsorted or a sorted T cell fraction (not recorded which). The rearrangement joins TRBV29-1 to TRBJ2-5; D gene uncertain. CDR3 in DNA: TGCAGCGTTGTTTTAGGGTTTGTGGGGGAGACCCAGTACTTC. It translates to CSVVLGFVGETQYF.